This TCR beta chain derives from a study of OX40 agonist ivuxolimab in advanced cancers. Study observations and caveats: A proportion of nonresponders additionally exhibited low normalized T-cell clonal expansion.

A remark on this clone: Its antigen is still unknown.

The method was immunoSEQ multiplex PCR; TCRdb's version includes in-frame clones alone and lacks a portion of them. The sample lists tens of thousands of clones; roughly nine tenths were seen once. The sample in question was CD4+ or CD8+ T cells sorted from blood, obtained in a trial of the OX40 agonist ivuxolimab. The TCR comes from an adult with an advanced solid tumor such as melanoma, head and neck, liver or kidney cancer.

CDR3 sequence: CASSLVGGNTGELFF. The CDR3 nucleotides read TGTGCCAGCAGCTTAGTGGGTGGGAACACCGGGGAGCTGTTTTTT. J is TRBJ2-2 and V is TRBV11-3; D ambiguous. Per germline, CDR1 SGHNT and CDR2 YENEEA. The CDR3 has 15 amino acids. V was cut by 1 base and J by 1 base, with 7 bases left in between.